This T cell receptor beta chain came from a study of cytomegalovirus exposure and HLA in healthy donors. There are 13 residues in the CDR3. CDR1 and CDR2 from the germline V gene are GTSNPN and SVGIG (reference sequence). V gave up 8 bases and J gave up 5 bases, with 18 bases separating them. PCR used 60 Vbeta primers and 13 Jbeta primers. Profiling relied on immunoSEQ multiplex PCR, and the TCRdb table lists in-frame clones only, not all of them. The table records some 90,000 clones, roughly three quarters of them present only once. This sequence joins TRBV30 and TRBJ1-2; D call uncertain. This clonotype was sampled from a woman in her 50s in good health and CMV-seropositive. Sequencing was carried out using PBMCs. The DNA for the CDR3 is TGTGCCCAAAACCGAAGATCCGGGTATGGCTACACCTTC. Encoded protein: CAQNRRSGYGYTF.